Presented here are 11 T cell receptor beta chains from one specimen sequenced in a study of T-cell memory formation after mild COVID-19. TCRdb redid the calling of the 5' RACE reads with MiXCR, one entry per CDR3 protein. The sample consists of roughly 600,000 distinct CDR3 sequences, 18% of them appearing once. The sequenced sample consisted of PBMCs or a T cell subset sorted from them (not recorded which). These receptors were taken from an adult woman who had mild COVID-19 (a few samples of this study predate the infection). Cell type and time point are not known.

The chain employs TRBV5-1 and TRBJ2-2, with TRBD2 matching over 11 bases. After removal of 2 bases from V and 4 bases from J, the junction contained 1 base not matched to a gene. The CDR3 spans 15 residues. In germline, CDR1 is SGHRS, CDR2 YFSETQ. The CDR3 DNA sequence: TGCGCCAGCAGCTTAACTAGCGGGAGCACCGGGGAGCTGTTTTTT. Protein product: CASSLTSGSTGELFF.

This clonotype was detected only a few times. This chain links TRBV12-3 or TRBV12-4 with TRBJ2-7, with D tentatively TRBD1 (5 bases). The V end lost 6 bases, the J end lost 5 bases, and 20 bases lay between the germline ends. The CDR3 contains 15 residues. The CDR3 region is CASSLGRRDLNEQYF. The CDR3 DNA sequence: TGTGCCAGCAGCCTTGGACGCAGGGATCTCAACGAGCAGTACTTC.

The chain employs TRBV30 and TRBJ2-1; D uncertain. V lost 3 bases and J 5 bases, leaving 8 bases between the germline ends. CDR3 length: 12 residues. CDR1 GTSNPN and CDR2 SVGIG come from the germline V gene (reference sequence). CDR3 bases: TGTGCCTGGAGCCTGACCCACAATGAGCAGTTCTTC. Translated, it gives CAWSLTHNEQFF.

V usage is TRBV3-1 and J usage is TRBJ2-4; 13 positions agree with TRBD2. The CDR3 is 16 residues long. Germline lookup yields CDR1 LGHDT and CDR2 YNNKEL (reference sequence). V was pared by 1 base and J by 5 bases, with 2 bases of the junction left unmatched. The CDR3, as DNA: TGTGCCAGCAGCCAAGGACTAGCGGGGGGCCAAAACATTCAGTACTTC. It yields the protein CASSQGLAGGQNIQYF.

This clonotype has at least ten counts. This chain joins TRBV29-1 and TRBJ2-6, with D unclear. The CDR3 sequence is 13 residues long. Germline V gives CDR1 SQVTM, CDR2 ANQGSEA. V lost 4 bases and J lost 1, with 5 bases in between. Here the CDR3 reads CSVGVSGANVLTF. The CDR3 nucleotides read TGCAGCGTTGGTGTGTCTGGGGCCAACGTCCTGACTTTC.

The chain uses TRBV20-1 and TRBJ2-1; D might be TRBD1 (6 bases). Germline V gene sequence: CDR1 DFQATT, CDR2 SNEGSKA (reference sequence). V lost 2 bases and J 12 bases, leaving 23 bases between the germline ends. This CDR3 is built from 15 residues. The CDR3 sequence: CSARRATRQDSGQFF. The CDR3 DNA follows: TGCAGTGCTAGAAGGGCAACCAGACAGGATTCCGGGCAGTTCTTC.

This clonotype was detected many times. V gene TRBV6-5 combines with J gene TRBJ2-5; 9 bases map to TRBD2. After removal of 2 bases from V and 5 bases from J, the junction contained 9 bases not matched to a gene. The CDR3 spans 16 residues. Germline loops: CDR1 MNHEY, CDR2 SVGAGI. The CDR3: CASSYQGGRARETQYF. The CDR3 coding sequence is TGTGCCAGCAGTTACCAGGGCGGGAGGGCCCGTGAGACCCAGTACTTC.

A note on this clonotype: One junction end does not reproduce the germline sequence, and a read error may be involved. The chain uses TRBV23-1 and TRBJ2-3; D is unclear. TRBV23-1 is marked as an open reading frame, function uncertain. The CDR3 runs 13 residues. The CDR3 DNA reads TGTGCCAGCTGTGAGGCGAGCACAGAGACGCAGTATTTT. Protein sequence: CASCEASTETQYF.

This clonotype was observed at least ten times. CDR3 sequence: CATGGPTMETQYF. For the CDR3, the DNA is TGTGCCACCGGGGGGCCGACGATGGAGACCCAGTACTTC. This chain connects TRBV24-1 to TRBJ2-5, with D possibly being TRBD1 or TRBD2 (6 bases each). From germline, CDR1 is KGHDR and CDR2 SFDVKD. V shed 9 bases and J shed 5 bases, with 15 bases lying between them. This CDR3 has 13 residues.

The CDR3 DNA follows: TGTGCCAGCAGCCCTAGGACTAGCGGGAGGCGAAATGAGCAGTTCTTC. Amino acids: CASSPRTSGRRNEQFF. J is TRBJ2-1 and V is TRBV4-2, with 14 bases that match TRBD2. The trim removed 4 bases at V and 7 bases at J, leaving 6 bases unmatched. Germline CDR1 is LGHNA and CDR2 is YNFKEQ. The CDR3 has 16 amino acids.

This clonotype was recorded a few times. The chain is built from TRBV5-4 and TRBJ2-7; 13 bases align to TRBD2. The CDR3 is 16 amino acids. CDR1 and CDR2 from the germline V gene are SGHNT and YYREEE (reference sequence). The V gene end was trimmed by 4 bases and the J gene end by 1 base; junction bases not matched to a gene: 5. CDR3 in DNA: TGTGCCAGCAGCGCGGGACTAGCGGGACCTTCCTACGAGCAGTACTTC. Its translation is CASSAGLAGPSYEQYF.